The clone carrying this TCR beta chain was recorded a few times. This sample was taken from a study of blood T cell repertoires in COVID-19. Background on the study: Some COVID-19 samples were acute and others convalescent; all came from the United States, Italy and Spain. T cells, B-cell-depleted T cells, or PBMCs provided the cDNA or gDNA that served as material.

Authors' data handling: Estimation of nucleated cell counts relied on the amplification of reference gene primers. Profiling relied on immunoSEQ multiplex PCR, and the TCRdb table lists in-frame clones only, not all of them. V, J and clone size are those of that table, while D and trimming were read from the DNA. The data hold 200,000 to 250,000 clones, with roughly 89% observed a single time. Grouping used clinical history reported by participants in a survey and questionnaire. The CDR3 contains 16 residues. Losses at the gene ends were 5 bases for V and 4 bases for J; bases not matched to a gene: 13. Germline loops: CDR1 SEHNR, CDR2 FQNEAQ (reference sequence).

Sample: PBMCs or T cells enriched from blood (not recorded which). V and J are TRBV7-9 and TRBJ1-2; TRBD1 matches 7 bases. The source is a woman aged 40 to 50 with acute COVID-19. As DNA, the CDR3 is TGTGCCAGCAGCCCGACGGCGGGACAGTTGAGCTATGGCTACACCTTC. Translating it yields CASSPTAGQLSYGYTF. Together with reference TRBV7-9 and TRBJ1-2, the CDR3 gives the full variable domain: DTGVSQNPRHKITKRGQNVTFRCDPISEHNRLYWYRQTLGQGPEFLTYFQNEAQLEKSRLLSDRFSAERPKGSFSTLEIQRTEQGDSAMYLCASSPTAGQLSYGYTFGSGTRLTVV.